This TCR beta chain was observed in a study of somatic mutations in cytotoxic T cells in rheumatoid arthritis. As for the study in general: Certain V beta antibody-stained T-cell populations, V beta1+ cells sequenced for TCRB among them, were flow-sorted to nearly 100% purity. Overall study findings and caveats: There was no significant difference in CD8+ T-cell clonality between rheumatoid arthritis patients and age-matched healthy controls.

After CD4+ and CD8+ cells were isolated by positive magnetic bead selection, their purity was checked by flow cytometry. Details on this clone: Antigen: not known.

In the authors' methods: Published virus-specific TCRB sequences found rare matches among patient CD8+ clones larger than 1%. The method was immunoSEQ multiplex PCR; TCRdb's version includes in-frame clones alone and lacks a portion of them. That table furnishes V, J and clone size, whereas the DNA furnished D and trimming. The data contain approximately 15,000 clones, 60% to 85% of them seen just once; the ten biggest clones take up 4.8%. The V and J ends lost 0 bases and 5 bases respectively, with 22 bases between them. In germline, CDR1 is MNHEY, CDR2 SMNVEV (reference sequence). This CDR3 comprises 18 residues.

Sequenced material: CD8+ T cells sorted from blood. The TCR comes from an adult with rheumatoid arthritis. This rearrangement joins TRBV27 to TRBJ1-2; no clear D. CDR3 in amino acids: CASSLSSRVGPVLYGYTF. The DNA for the CDR3 is TGTGCCAGCAGTTTATCGTCTAGGGTTGGGCCAGTCCTATATGGCTACACCTTC.